This T cell receptor (beta chain) was captured by sequencing in a study of cytomegalovirus exposure and HLA in healthy donors. The V segment lost 2 bases and the J segment 4 bases; nucleotides outside the gene matches: 3. This CDR3 is 15 amino acids long. Germline lookup yields CDR1 LGHNT and CDR2 FRNRAP. Worth noting for this clone: The antigen is undetermined.

General observations from the study: Several top significant clusters appeared, in a later analysis, to be linked to common viral pathogens.

13 Jbeta primers and 60 Vbeta primers were used for the PCR. Assay used: immunoSEQ multiplex PCR; TCRdb lists only in-frame clones, some missing. The sample contains roughly 200,000 clones, approximately 83% of which appear only once. The origin of this receptor is a boy aged 2 to 10 in good health and CMV-seronegative. The sequenced sample was PBMCs. The rearrangement joins TRBV12-5 to TRBJ1-5; 9 nucleotides agree with TRBD1. The CDR3, as DNA: TGTGCTAGTGGTTTGCCGGACAGGGGAAATCAGCCCCAGCATTTT. Its translation: CASGLPDRGNQPQHF. Variable domain in full (rest from reference TRBV12-5 and TRBJ1-5): DARVTQTPRHKVTEMGQEVTMRCQPILGHNTVFWYRQTMMQGLELLAYFRNRAPLDDSGMPKDRFSAEMPDATLATLKIQPSEPRDSAVYFCASGLPDRGNQPQHFGDGTRLSIL.